These T cell receptor beta chains were read from a single sample in a study of identical twins. TCRdb reprocessed the 5' RACE reads via MiXCR and lists one record per CDR3 protein. The sample holds about 500,000 distinct CDR3 sequences, 14% seen once. These records were also assigned to another study, of yellow fever vaccine responses in identical twins.

The sequencing sample was made of CD4+ T cells sorted from blood. These receptors were taken from a woman aged 18 to 35 in good health. Both conserved end residues are part of each CDR3. Each record gives: D gene, V gene, J gene, clone size, CDR3 protein, CDR3 DNA. D genes are given only for firm matches. The size entry is marked missing in some rows and otherwise reads once, few, many or a size class.

TRBD1	TRBV6-5	TRBJ1-4	.	CASSYFGQGNEKLFF	TGTGCCAGCAGTTACTTCGGACAGGGGAATGAAAAACTGTTTTTT
TRBD1	TRBV5-4	TRBJ1-4	.	CASSDTGQGNEKLFF	TGTGCCAGCAGCGATACGGGACAGGGGAATGAAAAACTGTTTTTT
TRBD1	TRBV6-1	TRBJ1-3	many	CASSQRDRVAGNTIYF	TGTGCCAGCAGCCAGAGGGACAGGGTTGCTGGAAACACCATATATTTT
TRBD1	TRBV15	TRBJ2-7	.	CATSRVRGSYEQYF	TGTGCCACCAGCAGAGTCAGGGGGAGCTACGAGCAGTACTTC
.	TRBV11-2	TRBJ1-2	.	CASSLDLYGGYTF	TGTGCCAGCAGCTTAGATCTTTACGGTGGCTACACCTTC
TRBD1	TRBV10-1	TRBJ2-1	.	CASSDSGRGNEQFF	TGCGCCAGCAGTGATTCGGGCAGGGGGAATGAGCAGTTCTTC
.	TRBV7-2	TRBJ1-1	.	CASSTDPNTEAFF	TGTGCCAGCAGCACAGACCCGAACACTGAAGCTTTCTTT
TRBD1	TRBV5-1	TRBJ2-2	.	CASSHGQGAPTGELFF	TGCGCCAGCAGCCACGGACAGGGGGCTCCCACCGGGGAGCTGTTTTTT
.	TRBV4-3	TRBJ2-1	many	CASSQESVGDNEQFF	TGCGCCAGCAGCCAAGAGTCAGTGGGGGACAATGAGCAGTTCTTC
TRBD1	TRBV7-2	TRBJ2-3	few	CASSPRQGAATDTQYF	TGTGCCAGCAGCCCGAGACAGGGGGCAGCGACAGATACGCAGTATTTT
TRBD2	TRBV5-8	TRBJ2-3	.	CASSRGGGALTDTQYF	TGTGCCAGCAGCCGAGGCGGGGGGGCATTGACAGATACGCAGTATTTT
.	TRBV19	TRBJ2-7	few	CASSIKMQRVYEQYF	TGTGCCAGTAGTATTAAGATGCAGCGGGTCTACGAGCAGTACTTC
TRBD2	TRBV5-1	TRBJ2-1	.	CASSLGSTSGYNEQFF	TGCGCCAGCAGCTTGGGATCGACTAGCGGATACAATGAGCAGTTCTTC
TRBD1	TRBV24-1	TRBJ2-7	.	CATSDPRQGPSYEQYF	TGTGCCACCAGTGATCCAAGACAGGGACCCTCCTACGAGCAGTACTTC